Detailed here is one T cell receptor beta chain. Antigen unknown. This record belongs to a study of T cell repertoires in cytomegalovirus infection. About the study: CMV epitopes used comprised recently identified HLA-C-restricted ones and well-studied HLA-B-restricted ones. Through public TCR beta signatures, both CMV infection and matching HLA type were indicated.

TCRdb processed the reads anew with MiXCR; each CDR3 protein has one entry. Here the sample spans around 540,000 distinct CDR3 sequences, 33% being singletons. Points from the study as a whole: HLA-C-restricted CMV-specific TCR beta clonotypes were dominant in the ex vivo response. Adding up the frequency of public TCR beta families identified people who carried CMV plus the relevant HLA.

This CDR3 contains 14 residues. V shed 8 bases and J shed 0 bases, with 11 bases lying between them. CDR1 and CDR2 from the germline V gene are WNHNN and SYGVQD (reference sequence). This chain connects TRBV10-1 to TRBJ1-5; maybe TRBD1 (6 bases). This sequence was found in a human donor in good health (CMV status not recorded). Some clones in this sample may be carry-over from other donors' samples. The sample in question was cultured PBMCs, obtained from culture after CMV antigen stimulation. This CDR3 reads CASPQGFSNQPQHF. In DNA form, the CDR3 reads TGCGCCAGCCCCCAGGGGTTTAGCAATCAGCCCCAGCATTTT.